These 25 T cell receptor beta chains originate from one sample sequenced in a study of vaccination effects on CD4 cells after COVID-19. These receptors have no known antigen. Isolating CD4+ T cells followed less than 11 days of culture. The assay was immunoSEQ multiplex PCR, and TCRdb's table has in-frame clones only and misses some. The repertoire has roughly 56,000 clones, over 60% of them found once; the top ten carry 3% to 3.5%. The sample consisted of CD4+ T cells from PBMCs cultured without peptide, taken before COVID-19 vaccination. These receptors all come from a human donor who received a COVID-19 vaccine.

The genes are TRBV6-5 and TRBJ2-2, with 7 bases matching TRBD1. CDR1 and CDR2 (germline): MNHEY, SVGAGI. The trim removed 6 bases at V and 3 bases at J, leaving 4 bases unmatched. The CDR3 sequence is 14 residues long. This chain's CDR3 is CASSQGVYTGELFF. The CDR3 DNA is TGTGCCAGCAGCCAGGGGGTCTACACCGGGGAGCTGTTTTTT.

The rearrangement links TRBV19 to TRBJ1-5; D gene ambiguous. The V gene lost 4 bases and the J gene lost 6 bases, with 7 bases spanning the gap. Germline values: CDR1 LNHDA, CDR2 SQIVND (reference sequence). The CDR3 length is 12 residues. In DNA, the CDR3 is TGTGCCAGTAGTAACGCTCTTCAGCCCCAGCATTTT. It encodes CASSNALQPQHF.

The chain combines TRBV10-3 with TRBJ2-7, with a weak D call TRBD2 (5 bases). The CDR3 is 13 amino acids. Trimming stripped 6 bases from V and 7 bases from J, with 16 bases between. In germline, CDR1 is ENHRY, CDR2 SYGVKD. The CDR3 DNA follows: TGTGCCATCAGGGGAGTAATCCCGGGGGAGCAGTACGTC. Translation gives CAIRGVIPGEQYV.

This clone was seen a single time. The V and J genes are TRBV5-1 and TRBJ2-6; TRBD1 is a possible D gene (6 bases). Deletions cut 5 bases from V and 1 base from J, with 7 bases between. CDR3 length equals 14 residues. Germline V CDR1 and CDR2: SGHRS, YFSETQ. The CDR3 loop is CASRDRSGANVLTF. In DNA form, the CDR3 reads TGCGCCAGCAGAGACAGGTCTGGGGCCAACGTCCTGACTTTC.

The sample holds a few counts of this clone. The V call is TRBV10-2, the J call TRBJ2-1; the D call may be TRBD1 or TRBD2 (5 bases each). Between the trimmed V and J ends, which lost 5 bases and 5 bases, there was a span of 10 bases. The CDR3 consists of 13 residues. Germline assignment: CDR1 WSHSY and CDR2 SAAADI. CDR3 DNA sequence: TGCGCCAGCAGTCACGGGGCTCACAATGAGCAGTTCTTC. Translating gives CASSHGAHNEQFF.

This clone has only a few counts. This chain's CDR3 is CASSLDGRVMAEAFF. CDR3 coding DNA: TGCGCCAGCAGCTTGGACGGCAGGGTGATGGCTGAAGCTTTCTTT. The chain has TRBV5-1 and TRBJ1-1; maybe TRBD1 (5 bases). V lost 0 bases and J lost 6, with 15 bases in between. This CDR3 has 15 residues. Germline V gives CDR1 SGHRS, CDR2 YFSETQ. Drawing the rest from reference TRBV5-1 and TRBJ1-1, the complete variable domain is KAGVTQTPRYLIKTRGQQVTLSCSPISGHRSVSWYQQTPGQGLQFLFEYFSETQRNKGNFPGRFSGRQFSNSRSEMNVSTLELGDSALYLCASSLDGRVMAEAFFGQGTRLTVV.

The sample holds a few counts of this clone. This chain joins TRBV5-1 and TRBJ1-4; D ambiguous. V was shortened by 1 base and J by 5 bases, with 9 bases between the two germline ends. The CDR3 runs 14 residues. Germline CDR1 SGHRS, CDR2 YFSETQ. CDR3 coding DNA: TGCGCCAGCAGCTTGCAGGCTTCGAATGAAAAACTGTTTTTT. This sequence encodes CASSLQASNEKLFF.

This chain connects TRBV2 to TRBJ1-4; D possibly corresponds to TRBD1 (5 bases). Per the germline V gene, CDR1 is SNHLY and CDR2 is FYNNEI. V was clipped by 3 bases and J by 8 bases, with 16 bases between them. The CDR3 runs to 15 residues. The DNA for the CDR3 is TGTGCCAGCAGTGATAATCGGCAGGGTGGCGAAAAACTGTTTTTT. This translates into CASSDNRQGGEKLFF.

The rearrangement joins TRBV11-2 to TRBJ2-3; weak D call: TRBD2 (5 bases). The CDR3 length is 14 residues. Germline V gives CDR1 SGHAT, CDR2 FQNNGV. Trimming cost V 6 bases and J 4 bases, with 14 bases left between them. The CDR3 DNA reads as TGTGCCAGCAGTCCTAGTCCGGGATCAGATACGCAGTATTTT. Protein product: CASSPSPGSDTQYF.

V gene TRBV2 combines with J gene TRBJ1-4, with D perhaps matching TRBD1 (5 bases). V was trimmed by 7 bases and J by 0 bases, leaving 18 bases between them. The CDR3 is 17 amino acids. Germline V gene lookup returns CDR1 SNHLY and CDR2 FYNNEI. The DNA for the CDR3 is TGTGCCAGCATCTTAAGGGACCCCCGTGCAACTAATGAAAAACTGTTTTTT. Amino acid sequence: CASILRDPRATNEKLFF.

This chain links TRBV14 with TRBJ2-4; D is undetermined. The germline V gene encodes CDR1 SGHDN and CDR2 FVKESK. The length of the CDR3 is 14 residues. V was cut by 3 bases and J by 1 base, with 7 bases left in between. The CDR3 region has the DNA TGTGCCAGCAGCCACATGGGGGCCAAAAACATTCAGTACTTC. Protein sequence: CASSHMGAKNIQYF.

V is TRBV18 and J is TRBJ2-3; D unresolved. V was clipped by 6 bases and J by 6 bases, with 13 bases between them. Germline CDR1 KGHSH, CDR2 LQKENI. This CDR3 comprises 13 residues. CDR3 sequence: CASSPPVADTQYF. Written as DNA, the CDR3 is TGTGCCAGCTCCCCCCCCGTGGCGGATACGCAGTATTTT.

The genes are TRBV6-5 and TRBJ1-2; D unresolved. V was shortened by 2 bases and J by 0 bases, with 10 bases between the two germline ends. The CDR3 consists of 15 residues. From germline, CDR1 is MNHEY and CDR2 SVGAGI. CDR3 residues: CASSYDWQPNYGYTF. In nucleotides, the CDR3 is TGTGCCAGCAGTTACGACTGGCAGCCTAACTATGGCTACACCTTC.

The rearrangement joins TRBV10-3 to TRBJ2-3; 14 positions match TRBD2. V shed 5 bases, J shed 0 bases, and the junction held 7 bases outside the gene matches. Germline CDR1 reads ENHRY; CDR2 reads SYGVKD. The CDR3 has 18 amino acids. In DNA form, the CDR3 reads TGTGCCATCAGTCACGGACTAGCGGGGGGAGTTAGCACAGATACGCAGTATTTT. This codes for CAISHGLAGGVSTDTQYF.

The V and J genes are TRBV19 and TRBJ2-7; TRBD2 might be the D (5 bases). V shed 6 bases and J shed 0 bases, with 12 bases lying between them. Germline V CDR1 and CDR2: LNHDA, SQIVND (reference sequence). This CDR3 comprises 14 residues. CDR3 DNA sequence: TGTGCCAGTAGCCCGACGGCGGGCTCCTACGAGCAGTACGTC. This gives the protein CASSPTAGSYEQYV.

As DNA, the CDR3 is TGTGCCAGCAGTTACTCCCGGGGGGCAAACGAGCAGTACGTC. Its translation: CASSYSRGANEQYV. This sequence joins TRBV6-2 or TRBV6-3 and TRBJ2-7; tentatively, D is TRBD2 (7 bases). CDR1 and CDR2 (germline): MNHEY, SVGEGT. The CDR3 consists of 14 residues. V lost 0 bases to trimming and J lost 5 bases, with 11 bases between them.

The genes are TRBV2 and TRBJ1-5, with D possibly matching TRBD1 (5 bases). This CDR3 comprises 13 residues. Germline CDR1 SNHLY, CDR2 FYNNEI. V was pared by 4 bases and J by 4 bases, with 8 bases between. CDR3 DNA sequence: TGTGCCAGCAGTGGGGGGTGGAATCAGCCCCAGCATTTT. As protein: CASSGGWNQPQHF.

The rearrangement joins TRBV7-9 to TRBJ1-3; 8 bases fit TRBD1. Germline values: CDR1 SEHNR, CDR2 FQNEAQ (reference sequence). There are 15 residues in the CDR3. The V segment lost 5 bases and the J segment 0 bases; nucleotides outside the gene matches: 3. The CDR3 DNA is TGTGCCAGCAGCAGGACAGGGAACTCTGGAAACACCATATATTTT. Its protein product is CASSRTGNSGNTIYF.

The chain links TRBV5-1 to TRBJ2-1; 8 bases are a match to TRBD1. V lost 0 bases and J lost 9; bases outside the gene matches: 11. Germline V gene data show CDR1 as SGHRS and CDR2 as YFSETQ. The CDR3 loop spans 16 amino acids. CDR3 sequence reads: CASSLGRQGAQGEQFF. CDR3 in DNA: TGCGCCAGCAGCTTGGGCCGGCAGGGGGCGCAGGGTGAGCAGTTCTTC.

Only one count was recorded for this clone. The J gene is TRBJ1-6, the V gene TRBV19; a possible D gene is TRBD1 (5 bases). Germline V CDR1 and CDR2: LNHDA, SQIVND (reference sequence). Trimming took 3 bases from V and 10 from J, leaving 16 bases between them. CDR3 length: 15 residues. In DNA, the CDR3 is TGTGCCAGTAGTATCGTTCGGGACGGTGCGTCACCCCTCCACTTT. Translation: CASSIVRDGASPLHF.

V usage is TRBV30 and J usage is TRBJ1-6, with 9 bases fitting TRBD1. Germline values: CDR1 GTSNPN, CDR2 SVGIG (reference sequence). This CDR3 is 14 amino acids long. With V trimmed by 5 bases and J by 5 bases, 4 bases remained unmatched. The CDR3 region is CAWDRGIHNSPLHF. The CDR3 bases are TGTGCCTGGGACAGGGGGATTCATAATTCACCCCTCCACTTT.

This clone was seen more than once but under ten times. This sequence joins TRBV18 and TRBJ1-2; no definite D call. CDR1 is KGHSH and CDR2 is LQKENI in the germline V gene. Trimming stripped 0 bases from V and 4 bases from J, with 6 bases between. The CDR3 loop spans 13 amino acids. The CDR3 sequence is CASSPPGLYGYTF. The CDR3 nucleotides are TGTGCCAGCTCACCACCAGGGCTCTATGGCTACACCTTC.

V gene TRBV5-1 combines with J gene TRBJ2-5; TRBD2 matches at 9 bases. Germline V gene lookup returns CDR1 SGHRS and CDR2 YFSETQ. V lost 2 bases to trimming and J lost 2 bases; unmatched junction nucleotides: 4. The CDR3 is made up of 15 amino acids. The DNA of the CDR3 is TGCGCCAGCAGCTTTGTAGCGGGGGAACAAGAGACCCAGTACTTC. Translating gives CASSFVAGEQETQYF.

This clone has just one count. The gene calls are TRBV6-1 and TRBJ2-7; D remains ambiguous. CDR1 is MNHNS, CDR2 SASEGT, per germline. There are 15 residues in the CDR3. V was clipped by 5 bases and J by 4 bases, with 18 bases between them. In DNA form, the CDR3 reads TGTGCCAGCAGTCTCTACGACCTCAGATCATACGAGCAGTACGTC. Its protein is CASSLYDLRSYEQYV.

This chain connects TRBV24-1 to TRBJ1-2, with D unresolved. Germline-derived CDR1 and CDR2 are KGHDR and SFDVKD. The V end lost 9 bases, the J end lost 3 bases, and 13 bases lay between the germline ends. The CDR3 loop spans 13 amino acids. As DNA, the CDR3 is TGTGCCACCTCGTCTAGTATATACTATGGCTACACCTTC. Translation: CATSSSIYYGYTF.